This T cell receptor (beta chain) was captured in a study of T-cell memory formation after mild COVID-19 (dated by TCRdb to 2020 to 2023). At the level of the whole study: TCR sequence clusters from the two donors were largely donor specific. Longitudinal TCRalpha and TCRbeta repertoire sequencing tracked T-cell clones expanding and contracting after mild COVID-19 in a couple of donors. The cohort was made up of two young adult volunteers, one female and one male, who were previously healthy.

At the junction V is shortened by 6 bases and J by 2 bases, with 11 bases in between. The CDR3 has 13 amino acids, counting the end cysteine and phenylalanine. Kept here is only the CDR3 DNA, which spans 39 bases and is read in frame from base 1. CDR1 MNHEY and CDR2 SVGAGI were looked up in the germline V gene. The reads were generated on an Illumina NovaSeq 6000. cDNA libraries for TCRalpha and TCRbeta were prepared by 5'RACE using constant-segment primers, with sample barcodes and unique molecular identifiers added. Trizol reagent was used to extract RNA from every sample. The libraries were amplified in two PCR steps, and the second step added a second sample barcode and Illumina TruSeq adapters. Libraries were sequenced on an Illumina NovaSeq with 2 x 150 bp paired-end reads. Turning to the authors' computational methods: With migec v1.2.7, reads were demultiplexed and then collapsed into UMI-guided consensus sequences. Using mixcr v2.1.11, UMI consensuses were aligned to TRA and TRB V and J templates and then assembled into clonotypes. Clonotypes were classified as expanded or contracted when called significant by both edgeR and NoisET, with noise models trained on biological replicates. For edgeR calls, the cutoffs were a false discovery rate-adjusted p below 0.01 and a log2 fold-change threshold of 1. As an exploratory analysis of dynamics, max-normalized trajectories of the 1000 most abundant clonotypes were examined by PCA with hierarchical clustering. Separately sequenced CD4+ and CD8+ repertoires were used to assign a CD4 or CD8 phenotype to each responding clone. TCRdb cleaned the public reads at Q25 with fastp, built clones with MiXCR and kept in-frame beta chains. Records with the same CDR3 protein are collapsed into one entry carrying the most frequent genes and DNA. The V and J calls here are based on TCRdb, not the publication. For this sample there are about 360,000 distinct CDR3 sequences; over 13% appear just once. The top ten hold roughly 22% of the sample.

Points on this clonotype: What antigen it recognizes has not been identified. Per-nucleotide qualities are absent, and no much larger clonotype sits a single base away.

What the study reported, not specific to this receptor: Balanced CD4/CD8 phenotypes were observed for clones contracting from day 15 to 85, whereas a bias towards CD4+ was observed for a second wave of clones expanding from day 15 to 37. Some responding clones were detected in pre-infection memory, which suggested that pre-existing cross-reactive memory T cells had joined the SARS-CoV-2 response. Only a couple of mild cases were covered in the study, and larger cohorts including severe cases with pre-infection samples were considered necessary. Contracting CD4+ clones appeared mostly in the CM and EM memory subsets, whereas CD8+ clones were enriched in EMRA. The second-wave clones that peaked on day 37 were not confirmed to be SARS-CoV-2 specific.

Ficoll-Paque density gradient centrifugation was the method used to isolate PBMCs. The source is a man younger than 30 who had mild COVID-19 (a few samples of this study predate the infection). The sample titles of this study are shuffled in the database, so cell type and time point are left out; the donor was told from shared clones. The specimen was PBMCs or a T cell subset sorted from them (not recorded which). The V and J segments used are TRBV6-5 and TRBJ2-7, with the D call perhaps TRBD1 or TRBD2, as 5 bases match in each case. In nucleotides, the sequence is TGTGCCAGCAGAGGGGACGGAACCTACGAGCAGTACTTC. Protein translation: CASRGDGTYEQYF.